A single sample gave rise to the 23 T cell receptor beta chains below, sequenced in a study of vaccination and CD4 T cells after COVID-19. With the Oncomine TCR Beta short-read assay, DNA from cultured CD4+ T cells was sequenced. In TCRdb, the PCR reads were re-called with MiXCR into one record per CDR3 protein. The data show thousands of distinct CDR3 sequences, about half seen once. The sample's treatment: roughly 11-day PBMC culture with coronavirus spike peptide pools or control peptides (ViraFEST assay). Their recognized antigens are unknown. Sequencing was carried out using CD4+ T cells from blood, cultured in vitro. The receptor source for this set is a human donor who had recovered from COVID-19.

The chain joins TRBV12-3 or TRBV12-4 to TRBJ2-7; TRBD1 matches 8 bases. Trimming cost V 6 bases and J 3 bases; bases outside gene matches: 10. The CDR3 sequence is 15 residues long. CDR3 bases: TGTGCCAGCAGCCCCAGACAGGGGAACTTCTACGAGCAGTACTTC. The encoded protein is CASSPRQGNFYEQYF.

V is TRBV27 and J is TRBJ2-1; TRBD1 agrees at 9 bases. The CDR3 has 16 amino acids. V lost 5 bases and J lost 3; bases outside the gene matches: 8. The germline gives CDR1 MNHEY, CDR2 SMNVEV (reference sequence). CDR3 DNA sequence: TGTGCCAGCAGTCCCCTTAAGGGACAGGGCTACAATGAGCAGTTCTTC. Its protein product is CASSPLKGQGYNEQFF.

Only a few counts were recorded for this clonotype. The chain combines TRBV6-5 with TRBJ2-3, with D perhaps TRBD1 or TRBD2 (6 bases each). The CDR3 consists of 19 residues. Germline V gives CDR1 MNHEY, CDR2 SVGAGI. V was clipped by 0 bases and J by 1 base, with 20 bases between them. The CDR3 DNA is TGTGCCAGCAGTTACTCGAGGATGATGTGGGGGGCGGGCACAGATACGCAGTATTTT. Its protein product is CASSYSRMMWGAGTDTQYF.

The CDR3 coding sequence is TGCGCCAGCAGCCGGACAGGGTCCACTGAAGCTTTCTTT. Translated: CASSRTGSTEAFF. The chain links TRBV4-3 to TRBJ1-1, with 8 positions matching TRBD1. J gave up 4 bases and V 4 bases, and 2 bases lay outside the gene matches. Germline CDR1 is LGHNA and CDR2 is YSLEER. The CDR3 runs to 13 residues.

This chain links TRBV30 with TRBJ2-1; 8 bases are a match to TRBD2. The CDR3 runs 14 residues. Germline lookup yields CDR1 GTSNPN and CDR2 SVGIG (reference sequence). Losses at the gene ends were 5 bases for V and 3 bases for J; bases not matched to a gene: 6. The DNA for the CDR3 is TGTGCCTGGGGCGGCGGGAGGAACTACAATGAGCAGTTCTTC. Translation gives CAWGGGRNYNEQFF. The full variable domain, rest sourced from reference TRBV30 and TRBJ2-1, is SQTIHQWPATLVQPVGSPLSLECTVEGTSNPNLYWYRQAAGRGLQLLFYSVGIGQISSEVPQNLSASRPQDRQFILSSKKLLLSDSGFYLCAWGGGRNYNEQFFGPGTRLTVL.

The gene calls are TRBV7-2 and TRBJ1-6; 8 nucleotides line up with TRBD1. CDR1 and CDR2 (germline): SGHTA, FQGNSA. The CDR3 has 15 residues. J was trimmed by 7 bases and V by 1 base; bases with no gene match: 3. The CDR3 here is CASSLGDRKNSPLHF. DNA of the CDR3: TGTGCCAGCAGCTTAGGGGACAGGAAAAATTCACCCCTCCACTTT.

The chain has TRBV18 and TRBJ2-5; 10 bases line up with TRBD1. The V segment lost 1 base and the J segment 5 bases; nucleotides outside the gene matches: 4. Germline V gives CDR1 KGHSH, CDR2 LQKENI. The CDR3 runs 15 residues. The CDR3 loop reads CASSPRLDRGETQYF. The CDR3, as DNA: TGTGCCAGCTCACCACGCTTGGACAGGGGGGAGACCCAGTACTTC.

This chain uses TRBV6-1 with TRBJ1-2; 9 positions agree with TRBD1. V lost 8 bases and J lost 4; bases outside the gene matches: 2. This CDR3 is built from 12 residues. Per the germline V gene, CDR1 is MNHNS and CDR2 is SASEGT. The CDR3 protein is CASGDRAYGYTF. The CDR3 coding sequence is TGTGCCAGCGGGGACAGGGCCTATGGCTACACCTTC.

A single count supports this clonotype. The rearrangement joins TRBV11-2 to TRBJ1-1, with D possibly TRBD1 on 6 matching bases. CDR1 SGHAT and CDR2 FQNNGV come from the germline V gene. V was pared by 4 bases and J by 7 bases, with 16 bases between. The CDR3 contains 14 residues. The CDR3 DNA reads TGTGCCAGCAGCTCGTCCCTACAGGGACTTGAAGCTTTCTTT. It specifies CASSSSLQGLEAFF.

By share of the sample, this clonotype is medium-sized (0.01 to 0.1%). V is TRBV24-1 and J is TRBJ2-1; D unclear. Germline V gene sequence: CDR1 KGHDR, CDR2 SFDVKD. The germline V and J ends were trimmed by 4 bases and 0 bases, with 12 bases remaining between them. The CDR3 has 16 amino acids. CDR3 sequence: CATSDLVAGSYNEQFF. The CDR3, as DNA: TGTGCCACCAGTGACTTGGTGGCAGGCTCCTACAATGAGCAGTTCTTC.

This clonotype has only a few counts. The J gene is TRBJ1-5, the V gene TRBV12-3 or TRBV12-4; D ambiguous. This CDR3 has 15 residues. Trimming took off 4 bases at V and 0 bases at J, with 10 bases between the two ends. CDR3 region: CASSWNGYSNQPQHF. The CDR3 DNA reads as TGTGCCAGCAGTTGGAACGGATATAGCAATCAGCCCCAGCATTTT.

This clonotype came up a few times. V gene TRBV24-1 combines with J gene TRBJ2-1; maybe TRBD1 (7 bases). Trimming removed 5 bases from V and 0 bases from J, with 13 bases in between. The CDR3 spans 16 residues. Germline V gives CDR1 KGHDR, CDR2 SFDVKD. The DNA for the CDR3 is TGTGCCACCAGTGTTGCGGGACAGAGCTCCTACAATGAGCAGTTCTTC. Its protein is CATSVAGQSSYNEQFF.

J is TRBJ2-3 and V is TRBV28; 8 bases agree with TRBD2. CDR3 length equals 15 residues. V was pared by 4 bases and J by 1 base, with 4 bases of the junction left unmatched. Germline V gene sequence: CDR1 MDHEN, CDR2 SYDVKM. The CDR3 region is CASSYTRGGTDTQYF. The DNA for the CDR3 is TGTGCCAGCAGTTACACGCGGGGGGGCACAGATACGCAGTATTTT.

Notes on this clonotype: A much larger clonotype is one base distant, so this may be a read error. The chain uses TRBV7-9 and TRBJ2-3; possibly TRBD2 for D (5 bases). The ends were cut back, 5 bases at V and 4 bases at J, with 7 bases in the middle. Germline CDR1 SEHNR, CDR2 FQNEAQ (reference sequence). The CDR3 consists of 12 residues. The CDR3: CASSLSADTQYF. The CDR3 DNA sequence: TGTGCCAGCAGCCTTAGCGCAGATACGCAGTATTTT.

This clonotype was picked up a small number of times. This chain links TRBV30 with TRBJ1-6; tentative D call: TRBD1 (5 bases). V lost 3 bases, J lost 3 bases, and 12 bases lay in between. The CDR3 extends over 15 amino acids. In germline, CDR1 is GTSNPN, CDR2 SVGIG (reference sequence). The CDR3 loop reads CAWRDVTDYNSPLHF. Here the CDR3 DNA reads TGTGCCTGGAGGGACGTGACAGACTATAATTCACCCCTCCACTTT.

The CDR3 DNA is TGTGCCAGCAGTTGGTTGGACAGTAATGAGCAGTTCTTC. Protein product: CASSWLDSNEQFF. The rearrangement joins TRBV6-2 or TRBV6-3 to TRBJ2-1, with D possibly being TRBD1 (6 bases). CDR3 size: 13 residues. Trimming took 4 bases from V and 7 from J, leaving 11 bases between them. CDR1 MNHEY and CDR2 SVGEGT come from the germline V gene.

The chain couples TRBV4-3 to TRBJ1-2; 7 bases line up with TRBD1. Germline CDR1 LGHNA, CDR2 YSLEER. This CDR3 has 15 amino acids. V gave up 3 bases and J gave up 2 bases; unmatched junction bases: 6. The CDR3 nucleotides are TGCGCCAGCAGCCACCCCGGACAGGAGAACTATGGCTACACCTTC. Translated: CASSHPGQENYGYTF.

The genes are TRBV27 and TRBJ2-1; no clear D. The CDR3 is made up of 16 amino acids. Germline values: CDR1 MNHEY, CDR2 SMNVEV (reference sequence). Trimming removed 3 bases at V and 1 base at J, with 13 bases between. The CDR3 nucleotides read TGTGCCAGCAGTTTTTGGTCCCTTGAATCCTACAATGAGCAGTTCTTC. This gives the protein CASSFWSLESYNEQFF.

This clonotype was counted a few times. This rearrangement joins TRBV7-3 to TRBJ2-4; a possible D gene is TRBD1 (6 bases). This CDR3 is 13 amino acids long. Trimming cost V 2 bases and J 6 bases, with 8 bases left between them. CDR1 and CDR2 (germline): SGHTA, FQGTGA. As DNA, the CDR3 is TGTGCCAGCAGCTTACAACAGGGAAACATTCAGTACTTC. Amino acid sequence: CASSLQQGNIQYF.

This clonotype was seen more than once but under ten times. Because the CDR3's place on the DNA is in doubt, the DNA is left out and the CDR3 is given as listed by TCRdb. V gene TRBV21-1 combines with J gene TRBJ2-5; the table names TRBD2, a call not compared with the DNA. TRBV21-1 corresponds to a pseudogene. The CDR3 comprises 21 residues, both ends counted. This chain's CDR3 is CASSIWGPGTSGGAGQETQYF.

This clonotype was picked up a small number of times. This CDR3 is CASSPGTGENIQYF. CDR3 sequence (DNA): TGTGCCAGCAGTCCCGGGACAGGGGAAAACATTCAGTACTTC. The rearrangement links TRBV28 to TRBJ2-4; 10 bases are shared with TRBD1. Losses at the gene ends were 5 bases for V and 5 bases for J; bases not matched to a gene: 3. Looked up from germline, CDR1 is MDHEN and CDR2 is SYDVKM. The CDR3 totals 14 residues.

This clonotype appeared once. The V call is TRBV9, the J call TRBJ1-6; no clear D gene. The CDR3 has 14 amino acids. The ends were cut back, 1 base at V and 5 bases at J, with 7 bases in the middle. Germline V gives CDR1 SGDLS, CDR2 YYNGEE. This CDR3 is CASSVRGDNSPLHF. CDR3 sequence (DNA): TGTGCCAGCAGCGTACGCGGAGATAATTCACCCCTCCACTTT. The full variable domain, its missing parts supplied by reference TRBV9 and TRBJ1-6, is DSGVTQTPKHLITATGQRVTLRCSPRSGDLSVYWYQQSLDQGLQFLIQYYNGEERAKGNILERFSAQQFPDLHSELNLSSLELGDSALYFCASSVRGDNSPLHFGNGTRLTVT.

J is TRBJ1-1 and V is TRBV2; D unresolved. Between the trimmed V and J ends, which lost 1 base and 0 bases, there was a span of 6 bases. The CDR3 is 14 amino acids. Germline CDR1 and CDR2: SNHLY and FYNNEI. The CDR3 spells CASSEGVLNTEAFF. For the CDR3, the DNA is TGTGCCAGCAGTGAAGGGGTCTTGAACACTGAAGCTTTCTTT.